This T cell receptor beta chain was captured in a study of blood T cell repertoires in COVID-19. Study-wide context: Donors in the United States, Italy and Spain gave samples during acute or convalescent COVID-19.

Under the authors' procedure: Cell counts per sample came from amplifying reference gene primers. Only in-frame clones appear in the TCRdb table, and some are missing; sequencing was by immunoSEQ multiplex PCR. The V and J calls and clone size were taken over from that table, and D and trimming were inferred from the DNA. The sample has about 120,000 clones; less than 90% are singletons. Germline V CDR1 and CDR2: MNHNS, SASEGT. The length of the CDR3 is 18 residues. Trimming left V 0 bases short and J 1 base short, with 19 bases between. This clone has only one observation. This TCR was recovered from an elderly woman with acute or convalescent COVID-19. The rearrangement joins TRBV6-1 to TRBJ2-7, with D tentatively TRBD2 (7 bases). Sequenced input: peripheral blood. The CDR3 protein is CASSEAWGGRRNSYEQYF. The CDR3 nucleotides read TGTGCCAGCAGTGAAGCGTGGGGGGGGCGGAGGAATTCCTACGAGCAGTACTTC.